This TCR beta chain was found in a study of blood T cell repertoires in COVID-19. In terms of age and location, participants ranged from about 18 to 95 years and lived in about 25 US areas. Participants had their cohort set by participant-reported clinical history. Study processing details: Amplification from reference gene primers served as the basis for estimated nucleated cell counts. Produced via immunoSEQ multiplex PCR; TCRdb's table is partial and in-frame only. The D gene and trimming were derived from the DNA, and the V and J assignments and clone size from that table. The data contain 120,000 to 150,000 clones, around 84% of them singletons. This CDR3 comprises 14 residues. The ends were cut back, 4 bases at V and 3 bases at J, with 11 bases in the middle. Germline V CDR1 and CDR2: SGHRS, YFSETQ.

This chain joins TRBV5-1 and TRBJ1-3, with a possible D match to TRBD1 (5 bases). This sequence was found in a woman aged 45 to 65 who had been exposed to COVID-19. The sample comprised PBMCs or T cells enriched from blood (not recorded which). DNA of the CDR3: TGCGCCAGCAGCGCGGGGACGGATGGAAACACCATATATTTT. Translation: CASSAGTDGNTIYF.